One and the same sample provided the 17 T cell receptor beta chains below, sequenced in a study of T-cell memory formation after mild COVID-19. TCRdb analysed the 5' RACE reads with MiXCR anew, one entry per CDR3 protein. Here the sample spans 350,000 to 400,000 distinct CDR3 sequences, about 15% being singletons. Sample: PBMCs or a T cell subset sorted from them (not recorded which). These receptors came from a man in his late teens or twenties who had mild COVID-19 (a few samples of this study predate the infection). Cell type and time point are not known.

The chain carries TRBV3-1 and TRBJ2-3, with D perhaps given as TRBD1 or TRBD2 (5 bases each). This CDR3 region has 15 residues. Germline CDR1 and CDR2: LGHDT and YNNKEL (reference sequence). Trimming pared 3 bases from V and 0 bases from J, leaving 10 bases between. The DNA of the CDR3 is TGTGCCAGCAGCCAGGGGGATTATAGCACAGATACGCAGTATTTT. This codes for CASSQGDYSTDTQYF.

This clonotype was observed a few times. This chain uses TRBV5-1 with TRBJ1-4; 8 bases line up with TRBD1. There are 17 residues in the CDR3. The J segment lost 4 bases and the V segment lost 1 base, leaving 9 bases of the junction unmatched. CDR1 and CDR2 (germline): SGHRS, YFSETQ. CDR3 DNA: TGCGCCAGCAGCTTGACTCTCAGGACAGGGAATAATGAAAAACTGTTTTTT. Translation: CASSLTLRTGNNEKLFF. The full variable domain, with the rest looked up from reference TRBV5-1 and TRBJ1-4, is KAGVTQTPRYLIKTRGQQVTLSCSPISGHRSVSWYQQTPGQGLQFLFEYFSETQRNKGNFPGRFSGRQFSNSRSEMNVSTLELGDSALYLCASSLTLRTGNNEKLFFGSGTQLSVL.

V and J are TRBV14 and TRBJ2-7; 11 bases are a match to TRBD1. The CDR3 runs to 14 residues. Germline-derived CDR1 and CDR2 are SGHDN and FVKESK. Trimming took 7 bases from V and 3 from J; bases not matched to a gene: 5. This CDR3 is CASTRTGGSYEQYF. The CDR3 coding sequence is TGTGCCAGCACCCGGACAGGGGGCAGCTACGAGCAGTACTTC.

The chain couples TRBV29-1 to TRBJ2-7; D tentatively fits TRBD1 or TRBD2 (5 bases each). CDR3 size: 12 residues. CDR1 is SQVTM, CDR2 ANQGSEA, per germline. V dropped 8 bases and J dropped 2 bases, with 13 bases sitting between them. The DNA for the CDR3 is TGCAGCCCGGCTAGCAGGGCCTACGAGCAGTACTTC. Translating gives CSPASRAYEQYF.

The chain links TRBV10-3 to TRBJ2-2, with D uncertain. This CDR3 has 14 residues. The V end lost 2 bases, the J end lost 5 bases, and 9 bases lay between the germline ends. Germline lookup yields CDR1 ENHRY and CDR2 SYGVKD. The CDR3 sequence is CAISEIIVTGELFF. The CDR3 coding sequence is TGTGCCATCAGTGAGATTATAGTGACCGGGGAGCTGTTTTTT.

This clonotype was counted many times. The gene calls are TRBV7-9 and TRBJ2-7, with 9 bases identical to TRBD2. In germline, CDR1 is SEHNR, CDR2 FQNEAQ (reference sequence). With 5 bases clipped from V and 6 bases from J, the junction kept 14 bases outside the gene matches. The CDR3 runs to 16 residues. The CDR3 loop is CASSPVAGGPSVEQYF. The DNA for the CDR3 is TGTGCCAGCAGCCCAGTGGCGGGGGGGCCCTCGGTCGAGCAGTACTTC.

The chain uses TRBV11-2 and TRBJ2-4; D possibly corresponds to TRBD1 (6 bases). This CDR3 comprises 17 residues. Germline CDR1 SGHAT, CDR2 FQNNGV. V shed 1 base and J shed 1 base, with 14 bases lying between them. CDR3 bases: TGTGCCAGCAGCTTAGGTCTCAGGGGAGAGGCCAAAAACATTCAGTACTTC. It specifies CASSLGLRGEAKNIQYF.

This clonotype was seen only a few times. Germline is not matched at one junction end, which may reflect a read error. V is TRBV3-1 and J is TRBJ1-5; D may be TRBD1 (6 bases). Per the germline V gene, CDR1 is LGHDT and CDR2 is YNNKEL (reference sequence). The CDR3 is made up of 15 amino acids. CDR3 amino acids: CASSLGRGGNQPQQF. CDR3 nucleotide sequence: TGTGCCAGCAGCCTAGGCAGGGGTGGGAATCAGCCCCAGCAATTT.

This clonotype was counted many times. The chain couples TRBV11-2 to TRBJ2-3; D might be TRBD1 or TRBD2, each matching 6 bases. Trimming took off 5 bases at V and 2 bases at J, with 17 bases between the two ends. Germline V lookup: CDR1 SGHAT, CDR2 FQNNGV. This CDR3 has 16 residues. The CDR3 sequence is CASSLFLGGTTDTQYF. The CDR3 bases are TGTGCCAGCAGCCTTTTTTTAGGGGGGACCACAGATACGCAGTATTTT.

The chain recombines TRBV5-1 with TRBJ2-5; D gene unclear. The length of the CDR3 is 16 residues. Trimming pared 2 bases from V and 5 bases from J, leaving 19 bases between. Germline values: CDR1 SGHRS, CDR2 YFSETQ. The CDR3 loop reads CASSFQDPGPGETQYF. The DNA of the CDR3 is TGCGCCAGCAGCTTCCAAGACCCAGGACCCGGGGAGACCCAGTACTTC.

The chain recombines TRBV3-1 with TRBJ1-6; D may be TRBD1 (6 bases). The CDR3 is made up of 15 amino acids. V was shortened by 4 bases and J by 8 bases, with 15 bases between the two germline ends. Germline V gives CDR1 LGHDT, CDR2 YNNKEL (reference sequence). CDR3 in DNA: TGTGCCAGCAGCCCCTCCAGGGGCGGGGATTCACCCCTCCACTTT. It translates to CASSPSRGGDSPLHF.

This clonotype has ten or more counts. The chain links TRBV6-2 or TRBV6-3 to TRBJ1-2, with a weak D call TRBD1 (6 bases). CDR3 length equals 15 residues. Trimming stripped 0 bases from V and 6 bases from J, with 14 bases between. The germline V gene encodes CDR1 MNHEY and CDR2 SVGEGT. CDR3 bases: TGTGCCAGCAGTTACTCGAGGGGGACCCTCGATGGCTACACCTTC. It encodes CASSYSRGTLDGYTF.

The chain couples TRBV28 to TRBJ2-6; D gene uncertain. This CDR3 comprises 15 residues. From germline, CDR1 is MDHEN and CDR2 SYDVKM. V lost 4 bases to trimming and J lost 2 bases, with 9 bases between them. The CDR3 spells CASSSHDTGANVLTF. The CDR3 coding sequence is TGTGCCAGCAGTTCACACGATACTGGGGCCAACGTCCTGACTTTC.

The chain combines TRBV6-2 or TRBV6-3 with TRBJ1-5; TRBD1 aligns across 7 bases. V was clipped by 6 bases and J by 6 bases; unmatched bases: 11. The CDR3 sequence is 15 residues long. CDR1 and CDR2 from the germline V gene are MNHEY and SVGEGT. This CDR3 is CASSRDRDGRQPQHF. The CDR3 bases are TGTGCCAGCAGCCGAGACAGGGATGGGCGTCAGCCCCAGCATTTT.

This clonotype was seen more than once but under ten times. This chain joins TRBV15 and TRBJ2-5; either TRBD1 or TRBD2 may fit D (5 bases each). The germline CDR1 and CDR2 sequences are LNHNV and YYDKDF (reference sequence). This CDR3 spans 14 amino acids. Trimming took 0 bases from V and 4 from J, leaving 9 bases between them. The CDR3 loop is CATSRDAGRETQYF. As DNA, the CDR3 is TGTGCCACCAGCAGAGATGCAGGGAGAGAGACCCAGTACTTC.

This clonotype has a handful of counts. The J gene is TRBJ2-4, the V gene TRBV11-2; no reliable D call. V lost 1 base to trimming and J lost 11 bases, with 15 bases between them. CDR3 length equals 14 residues. Germline CDR1 reads SGHAT; CDR2 reads FQNNGV. The CDR3 sequence is CASSLGEVGLVQYF. The CDR3 DNA reads as TGTGCCAGCAGCTTAGGGGAAGTGGGGTTGGTTCAGTACTTC.

This clonotype was counted at least ten times. This sequence joins TRBV5-1 and TRBJ1-2, with 7 bases identical to TRBD1. CDR3 size: 15 residues. With 4 bases clipped from V and 6 bases from J, the junction kept 12 bases outside the gene matches. Germline loops: CDR1 SGHRS, CDR2 YFSETQ. The CDR3 coding sequence is TGCGCCAGCAGCCTTCCGGGACAGATATTAGATGGCTACACCTTC. Translating it yields CASSLPGQILDGYTF.